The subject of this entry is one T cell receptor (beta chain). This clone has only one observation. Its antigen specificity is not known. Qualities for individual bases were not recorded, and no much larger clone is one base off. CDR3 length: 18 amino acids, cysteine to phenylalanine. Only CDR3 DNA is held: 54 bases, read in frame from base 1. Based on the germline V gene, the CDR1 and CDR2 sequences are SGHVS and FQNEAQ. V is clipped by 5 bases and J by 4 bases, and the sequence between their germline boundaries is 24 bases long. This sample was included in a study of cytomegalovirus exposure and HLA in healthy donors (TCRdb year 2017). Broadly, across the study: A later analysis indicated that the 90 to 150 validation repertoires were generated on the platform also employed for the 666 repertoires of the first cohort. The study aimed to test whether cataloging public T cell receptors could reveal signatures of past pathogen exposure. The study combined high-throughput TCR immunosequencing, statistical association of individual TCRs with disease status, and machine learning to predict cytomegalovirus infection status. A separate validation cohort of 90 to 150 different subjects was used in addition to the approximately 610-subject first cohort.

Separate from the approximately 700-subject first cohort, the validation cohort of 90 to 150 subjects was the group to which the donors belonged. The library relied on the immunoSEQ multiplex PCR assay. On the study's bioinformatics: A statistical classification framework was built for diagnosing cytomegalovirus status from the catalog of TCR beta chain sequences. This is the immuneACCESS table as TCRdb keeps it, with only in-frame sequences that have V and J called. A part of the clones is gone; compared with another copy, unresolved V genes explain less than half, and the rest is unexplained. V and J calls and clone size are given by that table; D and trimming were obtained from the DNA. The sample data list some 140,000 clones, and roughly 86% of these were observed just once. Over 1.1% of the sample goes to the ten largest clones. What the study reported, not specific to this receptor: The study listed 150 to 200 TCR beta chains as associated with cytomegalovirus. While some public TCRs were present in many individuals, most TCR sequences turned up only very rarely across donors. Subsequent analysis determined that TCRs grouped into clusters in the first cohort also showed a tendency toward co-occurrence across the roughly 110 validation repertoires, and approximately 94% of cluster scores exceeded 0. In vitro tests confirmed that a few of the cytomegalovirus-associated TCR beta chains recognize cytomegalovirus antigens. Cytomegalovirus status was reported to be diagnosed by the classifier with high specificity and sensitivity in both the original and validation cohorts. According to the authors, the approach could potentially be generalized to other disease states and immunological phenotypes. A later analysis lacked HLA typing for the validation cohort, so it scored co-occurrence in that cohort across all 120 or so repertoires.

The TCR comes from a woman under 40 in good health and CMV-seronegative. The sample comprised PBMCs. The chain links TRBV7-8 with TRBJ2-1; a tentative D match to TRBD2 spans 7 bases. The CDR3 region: CASSKRGGGLQAYNEQFF. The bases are TGTGCCAGCAGCAAGAGGGGCGGGGGCCTACAGGCATACAATGAGCAGTTCTTC.